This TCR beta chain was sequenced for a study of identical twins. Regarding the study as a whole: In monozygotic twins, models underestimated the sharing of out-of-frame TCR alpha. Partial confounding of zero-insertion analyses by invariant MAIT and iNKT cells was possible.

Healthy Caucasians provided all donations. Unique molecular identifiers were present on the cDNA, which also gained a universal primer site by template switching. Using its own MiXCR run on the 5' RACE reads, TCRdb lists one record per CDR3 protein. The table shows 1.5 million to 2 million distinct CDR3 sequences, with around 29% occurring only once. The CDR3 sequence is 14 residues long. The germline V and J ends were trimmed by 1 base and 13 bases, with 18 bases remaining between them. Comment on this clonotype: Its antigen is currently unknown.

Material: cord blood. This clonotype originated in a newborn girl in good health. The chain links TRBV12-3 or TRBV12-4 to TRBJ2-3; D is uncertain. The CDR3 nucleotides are TGTGCCAGCAGTTTAGGAACTATCACAGATATGGAGTATTTT. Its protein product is CASSLGTITDMEYF.